This TCR beta chain was sequenced during a study of T cells in localized non-small cell lung cancer. Turning to this clone: Its specificity is not known.

J was trimmed by 4 bases and V by 3 bases; bases with no gene match: 6. Per germline, CDR1 SGHNT and CDR2 YYREEE (reference sequence). The CDR3 spans 15 residues. Study-level findings and limits: Only one tumor region was sequenced, so heterogeneity remains possible. Median around 56 top-100 tumor clones were shared with paired adjacent lung.

Assay used: immunoSEQ multiplex PCR; TCRdb lists only in-frame clones, some missing. The top ten clones hold 3.5% to 5% of a sample with some 25,000 clones, approximately 89% of them seen once. The origin of this receptor is a female donor aged 60 or older with stage II squamous cell lung carcinoma. The chain joins TRBV5-4 to TRBJ2-7; 11 positions match TRBD2. The specimen was peripheral blood, collected before any cancer treatment. This CDR3 reads CASSWGGTSGYEQYF. The CDR3 coding sequence is TGTGCCAGCAGCTGGGGCGGGACTAGCGGATACGAGCAGTACTTC.